This TCR beta chain appears in the sequencing data of a study of human T cells and chemical hapten exposure. On the study more broadly: An approximately 2 cm by approximately 2 cm inner upper arm patch received 2% DPC for sensitization.

Study-wide findings and caveats: Expanded TCRs produced significantly more large CDR3 similarity clusters than controls did.

This clonotype was found a few times. Antigen specificity is unknown. Noted time point: patch test 3, about 24 weeks after DPC sensitization. Treatment described: therapeutic diphenylcyclopropenone sensitization with weekly scalp DPC. Unfractionated whole blood yielded the extracted total RNA. Library construction involved attaching unique molecular identifiers to individual cDNA molecules, which allowed quantitative, reproducible TCR counting. As processed by the authors: Samples had a median of around 91,000 TCRs, ranging about 23,224 to 700,000. Each CDR3 protein is one row after TCRdb ran MiXCR on the RACE reads. The V and J calls follow TCRdb's processing rather than the paper's. Here the sample spans 38,000 or so distinct CDR3 sequences, around 9.5% being singletons. This material consisted of whole blood, taken in connection with sensitization to the hapten diphenylcyclopropenone (DPC). The receptor comes from a man aged 50-59 years with alopecia areata. Some clones in this sample may be carry-over from other donors' samples.

CDR3 in DNA: TGCGCCAGCAGCCAAGATATGAGGGGAGATGGCTACACCTTC. Its translation: CASSQDMRGDGYTF. The chain employs TRBV4-1 and TRBJ1-2, with D perhaps matching TRBD1 (5 bases). V lost 0 bases, J lost 6 bases, and 11 bases lay in between. CDR3 length equals 14 residues. Germline V gene sequence: CDR1 MGHRA, CDR2 YSYEKL.